Listed below are T cell receptor beta chains from one sample, sequenced in a study of PD-1 blockade in classical Hodgkin lymphoma. Data came from immunoSEQ multiplex PCR; TCRdb stores just in-frame clones and leaves some out. The sample contains more than 40,000 clones, 78% of which appear only once. Source: peripheral blood mononuclear cells (PBMCs), taken before the fourth cycle of nivolumab. The origin of the receptors is a human donor with classical Hodgkin lymphoma. The CDR3 runs from the conserved cysteine through the conserved F or W. Fields, in order: D gene, V gene, clone size, J gene, CDR3 protein, CDR3 DNA. A D gene is named only where the DNA matches it firmly. Some rows mark clone size as missing; the rest say once, few, many or name a class of expanded clone.

TRBD1	TRBV7-3	.	TRBJ1-1	CASSYVGWGQGAGTEAFF	TGTGCCAGCAGCTACGTTGGTTGGGGACAGGGGGCCGGCACTGAAGCTTTCTTT
.	TRBV6-1	.	TRBJ1-2	CASRPTGTYGYTF	TGTGCCAGCAGGCCTACAGGAACTTATGGCTACACCTTC
TRBD1	TRBV4-3	.	TRBJ2-5	CASSQDLAGGAGETQYF	TGCGCCAGCAGCCAAGATTTGGCAGGGGGCGCCGGGGAGACCCAGTACTTC
.	TRBV29-1	.	TRBJ1-2	CSAGGGALGYTF	TGCAGCGCCGGCGGAGGGGCTTTGGGCTACACCTTC
.	TRBV11-3	.	TRBJ2-7	CASSPQSYEQYF	TGTGCCAGCAGCCCGCAGAGTTACGAGCAGTACTTC
.	TRBV30	few	TRBJ1-2	CAWSVLRRLEYGYTF	TGTGCCTGGAGTGTATTACGCAGGTTGGAATATGGCTACACCTTC
.	TRBV7-9	.	TRBJ1-1	CASSSTGFTEAFF	TGTGCCAGCAGCTCGACAGGTTTCACTGAAGCTTTCTTT
.	TRBV4-2	.	TRBJ2-6	CASSQDWSSGANVLTF	TGTGCCAGCAGCCAAGATTGGAGCTCTGGGGCCAACGTCCTGACTTTC
.	TRBV5-1	.	TRBJ1-1	CASSFGLNTEAFF	TGCGCCAGCAGCTTCGGGCTGAACACTGAAGCTTTCTTT
TRBD1	TRBV27	.	TRBJ1-5	CASGKAGGSNQPQHF	TGTGCCAGCGGGAAGGCAGGGGGTAGCAATCAGCCCCAGCATTTT
TRBD1	TRBV28	.	TRBJ1-3	CASSTRQGAYTIYF	TGTGCCAGCAGTACCCGACAGGGTGCGTACACCATATATTTT
.	TRBV9	few	TRBJ2-5	CASSMYGTTLQETQYF	TGTGCCAGCAGCATGTACGGGACCACCCTCCAAGAGACCCAGTACTTC
.	TRBV6-5	.	TRBJ1-4	CASSLYSGKLFF	TGTGCCAGCAGTCTATATTCAGGGAAACTGTTTTTT
.	TRBV14	.	TRBJ1-1	CASSRRGGKGHHFEAFF	TGTGCCAGCAGCCGACGGGGGGGTAAAGGGCACCATTTTGAAGCTTTCTTT
.	TRBV9	once	TRBJ1-4	CASSATPTNEKLFF	TGTGCCAGCAGCGCAACTCCAACTAATGAAAAACTGTTTTTT
.	TRBV6-6	.	TRBJ2-2	CASSPGARELFF	TGTGCCAGCAGTCCCGGCGCCCGGGAGCTGTTTTTT
.	TRBV6-6	.	TRBJ1-2	CASSPPGTARDYTF	TGTGCCAGCAGCCCACCCGGGACCGCTAGAGACTACACCTTC
.	TRBV6-5	.	TRBJ1-1	CASRTPGGGRTEAFF	TGTGCCAGCAGGACCCCAGGTGGGGGGCGGACTGAAGCTTTCTTT
TRBD1	TRBV6-9	once	TRBJ1-2	CARKEGQGASAGYTF	TGTGCCAGAAAGGAGGGACAGGGGGCCTCGGCTGGCTACACCTTC
.	TRBV7-6	.	TRBJ2-7	CASSLGTVSYEQYF	TGTGCCAGCAGCTTAGGAACGGTATCCTACGAGCAGTACTTC
.	TRBV7-9	.	TRBJ1-5	CASSSGRNQPQHF	TGTGCCAGCAGCTCCGGTCGAAATCAGCCCCAGCATTTT
TRBD2	TRBV5-1	many	TRBJ2-3	CASSGVGTSGGEDTQYF	TGCGCCAGCAGCGGGGTAGGGACTAGCGGGGGGGAGGATACGCAGTATTTT
TRBD1	TRBV7-2	few	TRBJ2-3	CASSLGQGQDTQYF	TGTGCCAGCAGCTTAGGACAGGGACAAGATACGCAGTATTTT
TRBD1	TRBV6-5	.	TRBJ1-1	CASSSRTGNTEAFF	TGTGCCAGCAGTTCTCGGACAGGGAACACTGAAGCTTTCTTT
.	TRBV27	once	TRBJ1-2	CASSFGEGPRYYGYTF	TGTGCCAGCAGTTTTGGGGAGGGCCCGCGCTACTATGGCTACACCTTC
.	TRBV5-3	.	TRBJ1-3	CARSLQVSGAGNTIYF	TGTGCCAGAAGCCTACAGGTTTCGGGAGCTGGAAACACCATATATTTT
.	TRBV4-3	.	TRBJ1-5	CASSQGLDSNQPQHF	TGCGCCAGCAGCCAAGGGTTAGACAGCAATCAGCCCCAGCATTTT
.	TRBV19	.	TRBJ2-5	CASSGAGRETQYF	TGTGCCAGTAGTGGGGCGGGACGAGAGACCCAGTACTTC
TRBD2	TRBV7-6	.	TRBJ2-2	CASSLSGESTGELFF	TGTGCCAGCAGCCTGAGCGGGGAGAGCACCGGGGAGCTGTTTTTT
.	TRBV6-6	few	TRBJ1-2	CASSGGVNYGYTF	TGTGCCAGCAGTGGTGGGGTGAACTATGGCTACACCTTC
TRBD2	TRBV18	.	TRBJ2-1	CASSNGLANEQFF	TGTGCCAGCTCAAATGGACTAGCGAATGAGCAGTTCTTC
.	TRBV30	.	TRBJ1-2	CAWRTGRNYGYTF	TGTGCCTGGAGGACGGGCAGAAACTATGGCTACACCTTC
.	TRBV2	.	TRBJ2-3	CASFRATQDTQYF	TGTGCCAGCTTCAGGGCCACACAGGATACGCAGTATTTT
TRBD1	TRBV19	.	TRBJ2-7	CASSSQTGFHEQYF	TGTGCCAGTAGTTCACAGACAGGGTTCCACGAGCAGTACTTC
.	TRBV19	.	TRBJ2-2	CASNSSPGDTGELFF	TGTGCCAGTAACTCGTCTCCGGGGGATACCGGGGAGCTGTTTTTT
TRBD2	TRBV18	few	TRBJ2-3	CASSPPTSGDGDTQYF	TGTGCCAGCTCACCACCGACTAGCGGGGACGGGGATACGCAGTATTTT
.	TRBV6-5	few	TRBJ2-5	CASNTATELQETQYF	TGTGCCAGCAACACCGCGACAGAGCTACAAGAGACCCAGTACTTC
TRBD1	TRBV7-8	.	TRBJ1-5	CASSSWTGPLSNQPQHF	TGTGCCAGCAGCTCTTGGACAGGACCGCTTAGCAATCAGCCCCAGCATTTT
TRBD2	TRBV6-6	many	TRBJ2-1	CASSQTSGGAGEQFF	TGTGCCAGCAGTCAGACTAGCGGGGGGGCAGGGGAGCAGTTCTTC
TRBD2	TRBV12-5	.	TRBJ2-3	CASGAGGSITQYF	TGTGCTAGTGGCGCGGGGGGGTCAATTACGCAGTATTTT
.	TRBV18	.	TRBJ2-1	CASSPVGLEQFF	TGTGCCAGCTCACCGGTCGGGCTTGAGCAGTTCTTC
.	TRBV19	once	TRBJ1-5	CASSIESGRGQPQHF	TGTGCCAGTAGTATAGAGTCAGGGAGAGGTCAGCCCCAGCATTTT
TRBD2	TRBV7-2	.	TRBJ2-5	CASSLMKLASQETQYF	TGTGCCAGCAGCTTAATGAAACTAGCGAGCCAAGAGACCCAGTACTTC